This T cell receptor (beta chain) is from a study of blood T cell repertoires in COVID-19 (dated by TCRdb to 2020 to 2021). Background for the entire study: Collaborator samples came from the United States, Italy and Spain and covered acute and convalescent phases of COVID-19. The material from the prospective study consisted of cDNA or gDNA derived from T cells, B-cell-depleted T cells, or PBMCs. Subjects who had been exposed to COVID-19, were actively infected with it, or had recovered from it provided the deeply sampled blood TCRbeta repertoires that made up the dataset. A freely available public database, intended as a resource for researchers studying the immune response to SARS-CoV-2, is where the repertoires were released. The samples were drawn from the first 160 participants of the ongoing ImmuneRACE study and from 1,200 or so subjects provided by 6 global collaborators. Nearly every sample came with metadata listing a de-identified subject ID, COVID-19 status, age in years and sex. Where available, HLA class I and class II types were taken from metadata supplied by the sample provider and were not determined by assay-based typing.

Turning to this clone: Its target antigen remains unknown. No base quality values were provided; no much bigger clone lies one nucleotide off.

TCRbeta CDR3 regions were amplified from genomic DNA using the immunoSEQ Assay, a bias-controlled multiplex PCR. The authors' pipeline ran thus. Nucleated cell counts per sample were estimated from amplification of reference gene primers within the assay. To quantify the absolute abundance of each unique TCRbeta CDR3 rearrangement, sequence reads were collapsed and filtered. For each sample, productive Simpson clonality was calculated as the square root of Simpson's diversity index over productive rearrangements. TCRdb carries this immuneACCESS record with in-frame sequences only. Its versions omit some clonotypes, under half of them owing to an unresolved V gene in the studies checked, with the rest unexplained. V and J calls plus clone size are reproduced from that table; the DNA served to infer D and trimming. Counted in this sample were a few hundred thousand clones; 87% of them appeared once. Approximately 10% of the sample is held by the ten biggest clonotypes.

Enrolling through a virtual design, the prospective study's participants ranged in age from roughly 18 to 89 years and lived across around 25 United States geographic areas. In the prospective study, cohorts were assigned on the basis of participant-reported clinical history obtained from a screening survey and a study questionnaire. For ImmuneRACE Cohort 3, a participant was defined as recovered based on two consecutive negative NP/OP PCR tests, clearance by a healthcare professional, or resolution of symptoms. Each participant in the prospective study had whole blood, serum and a nasopharyngeal or oropharyngeal swab collected by mobile phlebotomists. Prospective study participants could optionally give additional blood draws and questionnaires over an approximately 2-month period. Prospective study blood samples were shipped either frozen or at room temperature before DNA extraction. The germline V gene provides CDR1 MGHRA and CDR2 YSYEKL. The CDR3 runs 16 residues from the cysteine to the phenylalanine. Only CDR3 DNA is held: 48 bases, read in frame from base 1. Germline trimming: 0 bases from V, 4 bases from J; junction bases outside gene matches: 7.

Here is what the overall study found, with its caveats: How much clinical and demographic metadata was included differed by source and by participant, and the metadata was provided uncurated.

This TCR was sampled from a woman in her fifties or sixties who had recovered from COVID-19. Sequencing was carried out using PBMCs or T cells enriched from blood (not recorded which). The V gene is TRBV4-1 and the J gene is TRBJ1-2; the central 8 bases match TRBD1. The CDR3 sequence is CASSQEGTGSFYGYTF. The bases are TGCGCCAGCAGCCAAGAGGGGACAGGATCTTTCTATGGCTACACCTTC.